One and the same sample provided the 28 T cell receptor beta chains below, sequenced in a study of graft-versus-host responses after intestinal transplantation. No antigen is known for these receptors. The assay was immunoSEQ multiplex PCR, and TCRdb's table has in-frame clones only and misses some. The sample carries about 81,000 clones, less than 95% recorded once. The input for sequencing was unstimulated CD4+ T cells sorted from spleen or lymph node cells, taken before transplant. These receptors were obtained from a human donor who was the organ donor for an intestinal transplant.

This sequence joins TRBV5-4 and TRBJ2-7; D is ambiguous. The V gene's germline CDR1 is SGHNT and CDR2 YYREEE (reference sequence). V was shortened by 9 bases and J by 4 bases, with 20 bases between the two germline ends. The CDR3 covers 14 residues. The CDR3 sequence is CATKPGLDWYEQYF. DNA of the CDR3: TGTGCCACCAAGCCGGGTCTCGATTGGTACGAGCAGTACTTC.

This clone was detected only once. V usage is TRBV10-3 and J usage is TRBJ1-5; perhaps TRBD1 as D (6 bases). The CDR3 is 15 residues long. The V gene lost 6 bases and the J gene lost 0 bases, with 12 bases spanning the gap. Germline V gives CDR1 ENHRY, CDR2 SYGVKD. CDR3 loop: CAISSRQDSNQPQHF. DNA of the CDR3: TGTGCCATCAGCTCGCGACAGGATAGCAATCAGCCCCAGCATTTT.

The chain uses TRBV7-3 and TRBJ2-1; 7 positions agree with TRBD2. J was trimmed by 4 bases and V by 4 bases; bases with no gene match: 10. CDR1 is SGHTA and CDR2 is FQGTGA in the germline V gene. The CDR3 loop spans 16 amino acids. Here the CDR3 DNA reads TGTGCCAGCAGCTCGCTGGCGGGAGTCTCATACAATGAGCAGTTCTTC. This gives the protein CASSSLAGVSYNEQFF.

V and J are TRBV28 and TRBJ2-1; 11 bases fit TRBD2. Germline V CDR1 and CDR2: MDHEN, SYDVKM. Trimming at V came to 5 bases and at J to 3 bases, leaving 3 bases not matched to a gene. The CDR3 has 15 residues. CDR3 sequence reads: CASSRLAGFYNEQFF. DNA for the CDR3: TGTGCCAGCAGTCGACTAGCGGGGTTCTACAATGAGCAGTTCTTC.

The V gene is TRBV5-1, the J gene TRBJ2-2; no clear D gene. The germline V and J ends were trimmed by 2 bases and 5 bases, with 7 bases remaining between them. The V gene's germline CDR1 is SGHRS and CDR2 YFSETQ. The CDR3 is made up of 13 amino acids. The CDR3 bases are TGCGCCAGCAGCTTCGACTTGACCGGGGAGCTGTTTTTT. Its translation is CASSFDLTGELFF.

This chain connects TRBV6-1 to TRBJ2-2; TRBD2 agrees at 7 bases. CDR3 length equals 14 residues. The junction had 12 bases not matched to a gene; V was cut back by 11 bases and J by 6 bases. Germline CDR1 MNHNS, CDR2 SASEGT. CDR3 in amino acids: CAGRAGEISGELFF. The CDR3 DNA is TGTGCCGGGCGGGCGGGGGAGATCTCCGGGGAGCTGTTTTTT.

The V call is TRBV30, the J call TRBJ2-5; TRBD2 agrees at 9 bases. J lost 5 bases, V lost 5 bases, and 15 bases had no gene match. The CDR3 is 16 residues long. Germline V gene data show CDR1 as GTSNPN and CDR2 as SVGIG (reference sequence). The CDR3 DNA is TGTGCCTGGGTCCGCTATGGCGGGGGGGCGTGGGAGACCCAGTACTTC. Its protein product is CAWVRYGGGAWETQYF.

This clone was detected only once. The V gene is TRBV18, the J gene TRBJ2-5; 8 nucleotides align to TRBD2. Germline V gives CDR1 KGHSH, CDR2 LQKENI. The CDR3 extends over 15 amino acids. V lost 4 bases to trimming and J lost 2 bases; unmatched junction nucleotides: 6. CDR3 residues: CASSLGAGVQETQYF. The CDR3 nucleotides read TGTGCCAGCTCACTGGGAGCGGGGGTGCAAGAGACCCAGTACTTC.

The V and J genes are TRBV10-3 and TRBJ2-3; TRBD2 matches 9 bases. Trimming took 7 bases from V and 5 from J; bases not matched to a gene: 13. The germline V gene encodes CDR1 ENHRY and CDR2 SYGVKD. The CDR3 extends over 16 amino acids. This CDR3 is CAITGAAGGRRDTQYF. Here the CDR3 DNA reads TGTGCCATCACGGGCGCGGCGGGGGGGCGTAGAGATACGCAGTATTTT.

The chain joins TRBV5-4 to TRBJ2-1; 11 bases align to TRBD2. Per the germline V gene, CDR1 is SGHNT and CDR2 is YYREEE (reference sequence). CDR3 size: 15 residues. With 4 bases clipped from V and 7 bases from J, the junction kept 7 bases outside the gene matches. The CDR3, as DNA: TGTGCCAGCAGCCCGACTAGCGGGATGTTAAATGAGCAGTTCTTC. It is translated as CASSPTSGMLNEQFF.

The V and J genes are TRBV7-9 and TRBJ1-2, with TRBD1 matching 7 bases. Germline V gives CDR1 SEHNR, CDR2 FQNEAQ (reference sequence). V shed 5 bases, J shed 5 bases, and the junction held 5 bases outside the gene matches. The CDR3 is 13 amino acids. CDR3 coding DNA: TGTGCCAGCAGCCCCGGGACAGATTATGGCTACACCTTC. Its translation is CASSPGTDYGYTF.

The chain combines TRBV11-3 with TRBJ2-5, with 12 bases matching TRBD2. The ends lost 5 bases at V and 6 bases at J; junction bases unmatched: 7. From germline, CDR1 is SGHNT and CDR2 YENEEA. The CDR3 spans 15 residues. DNA for the CDR3: TGTGCCAGCAGCACACTAGCGGGGGGCGAAAAGACCCAGTACTTC. Its translation is CASSTLAGGEKTQYF.

This rearrangement joins TRBV2 to TRBJ1-4, with D uncertain. The CDR3 runs 14 residues. The germline CDR1 and CDR2 sequences are SNHLY and FYNNEI. Trimming took 7 bases from V and 4 from J, leaving 13 bases between them. The CDR3 DNA sequence: TGTGCCAGCAAAAACCAGGTTTATAATGAAAAACTGTTTTTT. It encodes CASKNQVYNEKLFF. The full variable domain, with the rest looked up from reference TRBV2 and TRBJ1-4, is EPEVTQTPSHQVTQMGQEVILRCVPISNHLYFYWYRQILGQKVEFLVSFYNNEISEKSEIFDDQFSVERPDGSNFTLKIRSTKLEDSAMYFCASKNQVYNEKLFFGSGTQLSVL.

This chain links TRBV7-3 with TRBJ2-1; the match to TRBD2 covers 7 bases. The CDR3 runs to 14 residues. CDR1 and CDR2 (germline): SGHTA, FQGTGA. J gave up 0 bases and V 6 bases, and 2 bases lay outside the gene matches. CDR3 sequence (DNA): TGTGCCAGCAGTGGCGGGAGCTCCTACAATGAGCAGTTCTTC. Its translation is CASSGGSSYNEQFF.

The chain combines TRBV27 with TRBJ1-5; maybe TRBD1 (6 bases). This CDR3 is built from 13 residues. Germline-derived CDR1 and CDR2 are MNHEY and SMNVEV (reference sequence). Trimming took 6 bases from V and 5 from J, leaving 11 bases between them. CDR3 nucleotide sequence: TGTGCCAGCAGCTTACAGGGTGATCAGCCCCAGCATTTT. Translated, it gives CASSLQGDQPQHF.

CDR3 in DNA: TGCGCCAGCAGCACGAACAGGGGGGAGGTTACTGAAGCTTTCTTT. Protein product: CASSTNRGEVTEAFF. The rearrangement uses TRBV5-1 and TRBJ1-1; TRBD1 matches at 8 bases. Unmatched junction bases numbered 10, after V lost 4 bases and J lost 5 bases. CDR1 and CDR2 (germline): SGHRS, YFSETQ. This CDR3 has 15 residues.

The rearrangement joins TRBV7-2 to TRBJ2-7; maybe TRBD2 (6 bases). The V gene lost 5 bases and the J gene lost 3 bases, with 14 bases spanning the gap. The CDR3 contains 14 residues. The germline V gene encodes CDR1 SGHTA and CDR2 FQGNSA. The CDR3 is CASSRLGWDYEQYF. In nucleotides, the CDR3 is TGTGCCAGCAGCCGACTAGGCTGGGACTACGAGCAGTACTTC.

V gene TRBV7-9 combines with J gene TRBJ2-5, with TRBD2 identical over 12 bases. V was pared by 2 bases and J by 2 bases, with 0 bases of the junction left unmatched. The CDR3 length is 15 residues. Germline lookup yields CDR1 SEHNR and CDR2 FQNEAQ (reference sequence). The CDR3 sequence is CASSLLAGGQETQYF. The CDR3 region has the DNA TGTGCCAGCAGCTTACTAGCGGGGGGGCAAGAGACCCAGTACTTC.

The chain couples TRBV10-1 to TRBJ2-6; TRBD1 might be the D (5 bases). Germline assignment: CDR1 WNHNN and CDR2 SYGVQD (reference sequence). The V and J ends lost 4 bases and 4 bases respectively, with 8 bases between them. CDR3 size: 14 residues. The CDR3 bases are TGCGCCAGCAGTGCAGGGTCAGGGGCCAACGTCCTGACTTTC. Its translation: CASSAGSGANVLTF.

This clone was counted a few times. The chain recombines TRBV5-6 with TRBJ1-6; possibly TRBD1 for D (5 bases). The CDR3 has 16 residues. Between the trimmed V and J ends, which lost 0 bases and 6 bases, there was a span of 13 bases. Germline V gene lookup returns CDR1 SGHDT and CDR2 YYEEEE. CDR3 in amino acids: CASSLGRDRVNSPLHF. The CDR3 DNA is TGTGCCAGCAGCTTGGGCCGCGACAGAGTTAATTCACCCCTCCACTTT. The full variable domain, its missing parts supplied by reference TRBV5-6 and TRBJ1-6, is DAGVTQSPTHLIKTRGQQVTLRCSPKSGHDTVSWYQQALGQGPQFIFQYYEEEERQRGNFPDRFSGHQFPNYSSELNVNALLLGDSALYLCASSLGRDRVNSPLHFGNGTRLTVT.

The chain couples TRBV2 to TRBJ2-1, with 8 bases matching TRBD1. The germline CDR1 and CDR2 sequences are SNHLY and FYNNEI. V lost 9 bases and J lost 4; bases outside the gene matches: 8. This CDR3 has 14 amino acids. CDR3 loop: CASMGTGNYNEQFF. In nucleotides, the CDR3 is TGTGCCAGTATGGGGACAGGTAATTACAATGAGCAGTTCTTC.

The CDR3 coding sequence is TGTGCCAGCAGTCCATACAGGGGGCCCCAGTATGGCTACACCTTC. It encodes CASSPYRGPQYGYTF. The chain links TRBV6-5 to TRBJ1-2; 9 positions agree with TRBD1. Germline-derived CDR1 and CDR2 are MNHEY and SVGAGI. The CDR3 sequence is 15 residues long. The junction had 9 bases not matched to a gene; V was cut back by 5 bases and J by 5 bases.

The CDR3 DNA is TGTGCCAGCAGCCTTTTCCGGACTAGCGTGTACAATGAGCAGTTCTTC. Its protein is CASSLFRTSVYNEQFF. The rearrangement joins TRBV28 to TRBJ2-1; TRBD2 matches 9 bases. V was clipped by 6 bases and J by 4 bases; unmatched bases: 10. Germline V gene sequence: CDR1 MDHEN, CDR2 SYDVKM. This CDR3 is built from 16 residues.

This chain connects TRBV28 to TRBJ1-1, with 8 bases matching TRBD1. Germline values: CDR1 MDHEN, CDR2 SYDVKM. This CDR3 is 12 amino acids long. Trimming at V came to 6 bases and at J to 11 bases, leaving 8 bases not matched to a gene. The CDR3 spells CASSPDRGRAFF. The CDR3 DNA reads as TGTGCCAGCAGCCCTGACAGGGGAAGGGCTTTCTTT.

DNA of the CDR3: TGTGCCAGCAGTCCCCGACAGGGGATGGGCACAGATACGCAGTATTTT. Its translation: CASSPRQGMGTDTQYF. This chain joins TRBV28 and TRBJ2-3, with 8 bases fitting TRBD1. Germline V gives CDR1 MDHEN, CDR2 SYDVKM. This CDR3 comprises 16 residues. Trimming at V came to 5 bases and at J to 1 base, leaving 8 bases not matched to a gene.

The genes are TRBV6-5 and TRBJ2-7; TRBD2 might be the D (6 bases). CDR3 length: 14 amino acids. Per germline, CDR1 MNHEY and CDR2 SVGAGI. V shed 7 bases and J shed 1 base, with 14 bases lying between them. CDR3 protein: CASIGTSKSYEQYF. The CDR3 DNA is TGTGCCAGCATTGGGACTTCCAAGTCCTACGAGCAGTACTTC.

This rearrangement joins TRBV14 to TRBJ2-7; D is possibly TRBD1 (5 bases). Trimming took off 1 base at V and 3 bases at J, with 13 bases between the two ends. This CDR3 is built from 15 residues. Germline CDR1 reads SGHDN; CDR2 reads FVKESK. CDR3 residues: CASSQVSTAIYEQYF. The CDR3 DNA reads TGTGCCAGCAGCCAAGTTTCGACAGCTATCTACGAGCAGTACTTC.

The chain joins TRBV12-5 to TRBJ2-1, with TRBD2 matching over 14 bases. This CDR3 is 18 amino acids long. Germline values: CDR1 LGHNT, CDR2 FRNRAP. J gave up 1 base and V 5 bases, and 7 bases lay outside the gene matches. The CDR3 DNA reads as TGTGCTAGTGGTCAGGGACTAGCGGGAGTTGGGTCCTACAATGAGCAGTTCTTC. It codes for CASGQGLAGVGSYNEQFF.